The TCR beta chain under discussion was sequenced for a study of OX40 agonist ivuxolimab in advanced cancers. This clone was seen a few times. TCRdb keeps only in-frame clones here, not all; method: immunoSEQ multiplex PCR. Here the sample spans about 46,000 clones, approximately 86% being singletons. This CDR3 contains 12 residues. In germline, CDR1 is SGHNT, CDR2 YENEEA. V lost 5 bases to trimming and J lost 15 bases, with 17 bases between them. Sequenced material: CD4+ or CD8+ T cells sorted from blood, taken in a trial of the OX40 agonist ivuxolimab. The receptor's source is an adult with an advanced solid tumor such as melanoma, head and neck, liver or kidney cancer. The chain has TRBV11-3 and TRBJ2-1; D possibly corresponds to TRBD2 (5 bases). Here the CDR3 reads CASSKEGRAVFF. CDR3 coding DNA: TGTGCCAGCAGCAAAGAGGGTCGGGCGGTGTTCTTC.